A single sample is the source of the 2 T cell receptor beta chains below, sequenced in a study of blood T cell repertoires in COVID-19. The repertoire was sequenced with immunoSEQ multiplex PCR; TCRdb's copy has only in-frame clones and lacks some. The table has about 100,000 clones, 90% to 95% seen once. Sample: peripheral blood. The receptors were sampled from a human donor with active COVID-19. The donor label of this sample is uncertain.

In nucleotides, the CDR3 is TGTGCCAGCAGTTTAACAGGGGTCAATGAGCAGTTCTTC. It codes for CASSLTGVNEQFF. The chain is built from TRBV7-9 and TRBJ2-1; 7 nucleotides match TRBD1. Unmatched junction bases numbered 5, after V lost 6 bases and J lost 6 bases. The CDR3 is 13 amino acids. Germline V gene sequence: CDR1 SEHNR, CDR2 FQNEAQ (reference sequence).

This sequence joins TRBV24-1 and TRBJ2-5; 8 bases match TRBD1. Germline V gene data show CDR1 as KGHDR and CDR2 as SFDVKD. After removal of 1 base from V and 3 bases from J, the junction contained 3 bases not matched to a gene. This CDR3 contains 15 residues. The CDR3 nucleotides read TGTGCCACCAGTGATTTCGAGACAGGGGAAGAGACCCAGTACTTC. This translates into CATSDFETGEETQYF.